This entry describes one TCR beta chain. This specimen belongs to a study of blood T cell repertoires in COVID-19. Assay: immunoSEQ multiplex PCR; the TCRdb copy retains only in-frame clones and omits some. This sample has about 9,000 clones, with 65% to 90% found just once. Germline trimming cut 5 bases from V and 0 bases from J; bases unmatched to any gene: 14. The CDR3 runs to 18 residues. Germline CDR1 reads MRHNA; CDR2 reads SNTAGT. The TCR sequence derives from a human donor with active COVID-19. The donor label of this sample is uncertain. The sequencing sample was made of peripheral blood. The chain couples TRBV6-4 to TRBJ2-3; 7 bases line up with TRBD2. As DNA, the CDR3 is TGTGCCAGCAGTCGAGAACCCGGGACTATCCCCAGCACAGATACGCAGTATTTT. Translation: CASSREPGTIPSTDTQYF.